Presented here are 10 T cell receptor beta chains from one specimen sequenced in a study of PD-1 blockade in classical Hodgkin lymphoma. Libraries were prepared by immunoSEQ multiplex PCR; TCRdb keeps only in-frame clonotypes and omits some of them. The sample has about 100,000 clones, approximately 90% seen once. After autologous stem cell transplantation all patients relapsed, and prior brentuximab vedotin exposure differed between cohorts. The sequenced sample was peripheral blood mononuclear cells (PBMCs), obtained before the second cycle of nivolumab. These receptors originate from a human donor with classical Hodgkin lymphoma.

The rearrangement uses TRBV11-2 and TRBJ1-3; D not certain. CDR1 and CDR2 (germline): SGHAT, FQNNGV. Trimming pared 0 bases from V and 4 bases from J, leaving 4 bases between. The CDR3 is made up of 13 amino acids. The CDR3 is CASSLDRGNTIYF. The CDR3 nucleotides are TGTGCCAGCAGCTTAGACAGGGGAAACACCATATATTTT. Drawing the rest from reference TRBV11-2 and TRBJ1-3, the complete variable domain is EAGVAQSPRYKIIEKRQSVAFWCNPISGHATLYWYQQILGQGPKLLIQFQNNGVVDDSQLPKDRFSAERLKGVDSTLKIQPAKLEDSAVYLCASSLDRGNTIYFGEGSWLTVV.

The chain couples TRBV27 to TRBJ1-4, with D unclear. CDR3 length equals 14 residues. V lost 3 bases and J lost 8, with 13 bases in between. Germline values: CDR1 MNHEY, CDR2 SMNVEV (reference sequence). The DNA of the CDR3 is TGTGCCAGCAGTTTTAGTGGGGTGGGAGAAAAACTGTTTTTT. Amino acids: CASSFSGVGEKLFF.

V gene TRBV10-3 combines with J gene TRBJ2-2; D tentatively fits TRBD1 or TRBD2 (5 bases each). The CDR3 runs to 16 residues. CDR1 is ENHRY, CDR2 SYGVKD, per germline. V was shortened by 6 bases and J by 2 bases, with 16 bases between the two germline ends. The CDR3 spells CAIRKPGRKNTGELFF. As DNA, the CDR3 is TGTGCCATCAGGAAACCGGGACGGAAAAACACCGGGGAGCTGTTTTTT.

For the CDR3, the DNA is TGTGCCAGCAGCTTGGTAGCGGGGATTAACACCGGGGAGCTGTTTTTT. Translating it yields CASSLVAGINTGELFF. The chain couples TRBV5-6 to TRBJ2-2, with TRBD2 matching 8 bases. The V gene's germline CDR1 is SGHDT and CDR2 YYEEEE. This CDR3 comprises 16 residues. After removal of 0 bases from V and 2 bases from J, the junction contained 3 bases not matched to a gene.

This clone was found once. The V call is TRBV6-5, the J call TRBJ2-2; 7 nucleotides line up with TRBD2. V lost 7 bases, J lost 4 bases, and 6 bases stayed unmatched. The CDR3 has 14 amino acids. Looked up from germline, CDR1 is MNHEY and CDR2 is SVGAGI. The CDR3 spells CASTGGIGTGELFF. The CDR3 nucleotides read TGTGCCAGCACGGGGGGAATCGGCACCGGGGAGCTGTTTTTT.

The rearrangement joins TRBV6-1 to TRBJ1-2; maybe TRBD1 (5 bases). Trimming pared 1 base from V and 6 bases from J, leaving 12 bases between. CDR3 length equals 14 residues. Germline CDR1 and CDR2: MNHNS and SASEGT. In DNA form, the CDR3 reads TGTGCCAGCAGTGAAGGCCGGGGGGAGGATGGCTACACCTTC. This codes for CASSEGRGEDGYTF.

Concerning this clone itself: The junction differs from germline at one of its ends, possibly a read error. The genes are TRBV6-5 and TRBJ2-7; D call uncertain. Germline-derived CDR1 and CDR2 are MNHEY and SVGAGI. The CDR3 totals 12 residues. DNA for the CDR3: TGTGCCAGCAGTGACTCGGTGGGGGAGCAGTACTTC. Amino acids: CASSDSVGEQYF.

A note on this clone: The same CDR3 can be traced to other DNA sequences in this sample. The chain couples TRBV2 to TRBJ1-2; possible D gene TRBD1, 5 bases. CDR3 size: 13 residues. V lost 6 bases and J lost 4, with 12 bases in between. CDR1 and CDR2 (germline): SNHLY, FYNNEI. This CDR3 reads CASSGTGGYGYTF. The CDR3, as DNA: TGTGCCAGCAGCGGGACTGGCGGCTATGGCTACACCTTC.

This clone was counted between two and nine times. J is TRBJ2-3 and V is TRBV7-2; the match to TRBD2 covers 10 bases. J gave up 3 bases and V 5 bases, and 2 bases lay outside the gene matches. Germline CDR1 is SGHTA and CDR2 is FQGNSA. The length of the CDR3 is 14 residues. The DNA for the CDR3 is TGTGCCAGCAGCGAGGGACTAGCGACAGATACGCAGTATTTT. This sequence encodes CASSEGLATDTQYF.

This clone has just one count. The chain employs TRBV7-6 and TRBJ2-2; D gene uncertain. V lost 2 bases and J lost 5, with 6 bases in between. The germline V gene encodes CDR1 SGHVS and CDR2 FNYEAQ. The CDR3 covers 13 residues. The CDR3 DNA sequence: TGTGCCAGCAGCTTATCCCCTACCGGGGAGCTGTTTTTT. Translation: CASSLSPTGELFF.